This entry describes one T cell receptor (beta chain). The antigen it recognizes is unknown. Base qualities are not recorded, but no much larger clone differs from it by a single base. The CDR3 regions of human TCRbeta chains were analyzed by immunosequencing. As for the original processing: TCRs in the repertoires were matched against a reference library of SARS-CoV-2-specific TCRs that had been generated with the MIRA antigen-specificity platform. Breadth meant the fraction of unique TCRs that were SARS-CoV-2-associated, whereas depth meant the fraction of total T cells that were SARS-CoV-2-associated. Using the MIRA data, each spike-specific TCR was assigned both to the spike region to which the TCR was reactive and to a CD4 or CD8 class. Log10-transformed breadth and depth values were compared by one-way ANOVA with Sidak's multiple comparisons tests. Imported from immuneACCESS, the table was reduced by TCRdb to in-frame sequences with V and J called. These copies leave out some clones; in studies compared against another copy, an unresolved V gene accounts for under half, and the cause of the remainder is not known. Clonal size and the V and J genes are those of that table, whereas D and trimming came from the DNA. Here the sample has 130,000 to 150,000 clones; around 90% occur a single time. The ten top clones hold 5% to 5.5% of the sample.

The time point label corresponds to: about 28 days (+/-7) after the second vaccine dose. Interpreted using the paper, the treatment or condition label stands for: meningococcal conjugate vaccine given as trial control. Vaccinee samples were obtained from the UK trials COV001 and COV002, which included a single-blind randomized controlled phase 2/3 trial of AZD1222 (ChAdOx1 nCoV-19) in healthy adults. Trial participant PBMC samples were collected at day 0 and day 28 after the second dose for TCRbeta chain sequencing. These data originate in a study of T cell responses to AZD1222 COVID-19 vaccine (dated by TCRdb to the early 2020s). As for the study more broadly: TCR sequencing covered 233 trial participants: roughly 200 given two doses of AZD1222 and around 26 given two doses of MenACWY control vaccine. Trial participants were enrolled by age into subgroups of 18-55, 56-69 and 70-plus years, and around 150, 29 and 61 TCR-sequenced participants, respectively, were included in these subgroups. Summary of the overall study and its limitations: In the small 56-69-year group, the increase in depth fell short of significance, most likely because of low power. Conclusions about previously exposed vaccinees are limited because only six or seven AZD1222 recipients were SARS-CoV-2 seropositive at baseline. Reportedly, close to half of the unique spike-specific TCRs recognized epitopes lying outside the regions that are mutated in the B.1.351 and B.1.1.7 variants. The whole spike protein was spanned by vaccine-associated CD4 TCRs, and dominant responses were seen in regions 160-218 and 743-854. Because no day 14 peak-response samples were available, the repertoires could be characterized only after the peak T cell response. After two AZD1222 doses, both the breadth and the depth of spike-specific TCRs were significantly higher than at day 0 and than in MenACWY recipients. Most participants were white British and females outnumbered males, and the authors suggested that clonal diversity may have been underestimated.

The TCR sequence derives from an adult who received the MenACWY meningococcal vaccine as a control. Sequences were derived from peripheral blood, sampled 28 days after the second dose of the MenACWY control vaccine.

In nucleotide form, the sequence is TGTGCCAGCAGTAGGCCCCAGGGATCTAACTATGGCTACACCTTC. Its protein product is CASSRPQGSNYGYTF. The V and J genes are TRBV6-5 and TRBJ1-2; TRBD1 might be the D gene, on 5 matching bases. The germline V gene supplies CDR1 MNHEY and CDR2 SVGAGI. Reading from cysteine to phenylalanine, the CDR3 counts 15 amino acids. Kept here is only the CDR3 DNA, which spans 45 bases and is read in frame from base 1. Relative to germline, V is 5 bases shorter and J is 0 bases shorter, with 13 bases between their ends.